Sequencing of this TCR beta chain was carried out in a study of blood T cells in healthy people across ages (dated by TCRdb to between 2015 and 2016). Regarding the complete study: In model experiments, roughly one uniquely barcoded TCR beta cDNA molecule per two T cells was captured by template switching. To avoid experimental bias, donors of different ages were spread randomly across the sequencing lanes. Donors were grouped into four age groups: young (average approximately 15 years), middle-aged (39), aged (approximately 58) and long-lived (less than 85). For two donors (one aged 18 to 29 and one aged 80 or older), the study analyzed two additional independent replicas of 1 million unique cDNA reads from the same blood draw. The study measured age-related changes in TCR beta repertoire diversity using deep sequencing normalized with unique cDNA molecular identifiers. General findings and caveats noted by the study authors: Conclusive comparison of naive and antigen-experienced compartments was prevented by the profiling of bulk unsorted PBMCs. The long-lived group showed more naive CD4+ T cells, fewer expanded clones and increased TCR diversity than the aged group, suggesting age selection. Observed TCR beta diversity per million T cells fell roughly linearly with age, and a significant reduction was already apparent by age approximately 40. Total diversity estimates from one million sequenced T cells were considered lower bounds and underestimates. A strong correlation was found between observed TCR beta diversity and the percentage of naive T cells measured by flow cytometry. Because the CMV infection status of the donors was unknown, age-related changes in expanded clonotypes may potentially have been confounded.

CDR3 length: 15 amino acids, cysteine to phenylalanine. Left in the record is the CDR3 DNA by itself, 45 bases read in frame from the first base. The V and J ends are trimmed by 3 bases and 7 bases, leaving 20 bases between them. The germline V gene supplies CDR1 SGDLS and CDR2 YYNGEE. Systemically healthy Caucasian individuals from Russia, 39 in total and aged roughly 6 to 100 years, were included as donors. Roughly 11 milliliters of peripheral blood were drawn from each donor into EDTA-treated Vacutainer tubes. Ficoll-Paque density-gradient centrifugation was used to isolate PBMCs, with at least 6.5 million per sample. Total RNA was extracted from PBMCs with Trizol reagent, with at least 5.5 micrograms obtained per sample. For every donor, an aliquot of PBMCs went through flow cytometry to measure the percentages of naive CD45RAhigh/CD27high T cells. This clonotype appeared a few times. Its antigen is not yet known. No much larger clone is present one base from it, and per-base qualities are unavailable.

The library was generated by 5' RACE. The sequencer listed for this sample is Illumina HiSeq 2500. A second PCR of roughly 6 to 11 cycles was performed with a sample-barcoded 5' primer and a J-beta primer mix. A unique molecular identifier was introduced onto each TCR beta cDNA molecule by a template-switch 5' adaptor carrying 12 random nucleotides. At least 2.5 million CDR3-containing paired-end reads were obtained from each sample. First-strand cDNA synthesis was performed from all RNA using the Mint cDNA synthesis kit, with priming by a TRBC-specific oligonucleotide. All cDNA was treated with uracil-DNA glycosylase and then went through a first 18-cycle PCR with the universal primers M1SS and BC2_uni_R. Under the source paper's analysis protocol: Each sample was normalized by randomly selecting 1 million high-quality reads, each carrying a distinct molecular identifier. Instead of being binned into consensus sequences, reads that shared molecular identifiers were thrown out. MiTCR, set to a Q25 quality threshold and the strictest error-elimination algorithm, was used for CDR3 identification, clonotype clustering and error correction. A nonparametric unseen species model with Euler transformation was used to estimate lower-bound total TCR beta diversity. TCRdb reran the public reads through fastp at Q25 and MiXCR, keeping productive beta chains. One record per CDR3 amino acid sequence lists the most common genes and DNA. None of the V and J calls come from the authors' own analysis; TCRdb made them. Here the sample has around 800,000 distinct CDR3 sequences; 40% to 50% occur a single time. Roughly 19% of the sample belongs to the ten largest clones.

Recombination linked TRBV9 to TRBJ2-7; no D segment can be confidently identified. The TCR comes from a man in his sixties in good health. The source material was blood. In nucleotide form, the sequence is TGTGCCAGCAGCGCCCCGGACGCTATGGTGTGGGAGCAGTACTTC. This is translated as CASSAPDAMVWEQYF. When the CDR3 is completed using the reference TRBV9 and TRBJ2-7 genes on either side, the full variable domain is DSGVTQTPKHLITATGQRVTLRCSPRSGDLSVYWYQQSLDQGLQFLIQYYNGEERAKGNILERFSAQQFPDLHSELNLSSLELGDSALYFCASSAPDAMVWEQYFGPGTRLTVT.